Listed below are T cell receptor beta chains from one sample, sequenced in a study of blood T cell repertoires in COVID-19. The protocol was immunoSEQ multiplex PCR, while the TCRdb copy is restricted to in-frame clones and leaves out a portion. The sample records about 73,000 clones, 83% being singletons. Sequencing was performed on peripheral blood. The origin of the receptors is a woman aged 55-69 years with acute or convalescent COVID-19. Each CDR3 is given with its conserved first and last residue.

V gene: TRBV6-5; CDR3 protein: CASSYSDTSTDTQYF
V gene: TRBV6-6; CDR3 protein: CASSYTEGNTIYF
V gene: TRBV4-1; CDR3 protein: CASSQLAGGTDTQYF
V gene: TRBV6-5; CDR3 protein: CASSLTDNTEAFF
V gene: TRBV3-1/TRBV3-2; CDR3 protein: CASSQLGARGNSPLHF
V gene: TRBV19; CDR3 protein: CASSGGAYNEQFF
V gene: TRBV19; CDR3 protein: CASSGEGRETQYF
V gene: TRBV21-1; CDR3 protein: CASSKPTGENTEAFF
V gene: TRBV3-1/TRBV3-2; CDR3 protein: CASSQDARWWAYGYTF
V gene: TRBV18; CDR3 protein: CASSLTRTSELDEQFF
V gene: TRBV7-3; CDR3 protein: CASSPSGGRNTEAFF
V gene: TRBV9; CDR3 protein: CASSVGGVRTDTQYF
V gene: TRBV11-2; CDR3 protein: CASSLDRRTEAFF
V gene: TRBV11-2; CDR3 protein: CASSSLQGLGNTIYF
V gene: TRBV3-1/TRBV3-2; CDR3 protein: CASSQDLPGVGEKLFF